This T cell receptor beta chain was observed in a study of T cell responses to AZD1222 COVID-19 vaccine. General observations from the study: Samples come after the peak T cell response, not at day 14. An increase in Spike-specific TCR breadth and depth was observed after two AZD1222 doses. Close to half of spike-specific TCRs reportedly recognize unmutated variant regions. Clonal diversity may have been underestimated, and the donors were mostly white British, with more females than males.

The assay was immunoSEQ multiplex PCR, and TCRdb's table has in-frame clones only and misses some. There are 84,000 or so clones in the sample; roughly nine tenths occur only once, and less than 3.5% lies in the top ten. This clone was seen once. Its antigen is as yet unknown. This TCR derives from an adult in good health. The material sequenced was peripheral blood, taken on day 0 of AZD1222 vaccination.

The CDR3 sequence: CASSYRLSGANVLTF. CDR3 coding DNA: TGTGCCAGCAGTTACCGATTGAGTGGGGCCAACGTCCTGACTTTC. This chain connects TRBV6-5 to TRBJ2-6; D gene ambiguous. Trimming removed 2 bases at V and 3 bases at J, with 8 bases between. This CDR3 spans 15 amino acids. Germline CDR1 and CDR2: MNHEY and SVGAGI.